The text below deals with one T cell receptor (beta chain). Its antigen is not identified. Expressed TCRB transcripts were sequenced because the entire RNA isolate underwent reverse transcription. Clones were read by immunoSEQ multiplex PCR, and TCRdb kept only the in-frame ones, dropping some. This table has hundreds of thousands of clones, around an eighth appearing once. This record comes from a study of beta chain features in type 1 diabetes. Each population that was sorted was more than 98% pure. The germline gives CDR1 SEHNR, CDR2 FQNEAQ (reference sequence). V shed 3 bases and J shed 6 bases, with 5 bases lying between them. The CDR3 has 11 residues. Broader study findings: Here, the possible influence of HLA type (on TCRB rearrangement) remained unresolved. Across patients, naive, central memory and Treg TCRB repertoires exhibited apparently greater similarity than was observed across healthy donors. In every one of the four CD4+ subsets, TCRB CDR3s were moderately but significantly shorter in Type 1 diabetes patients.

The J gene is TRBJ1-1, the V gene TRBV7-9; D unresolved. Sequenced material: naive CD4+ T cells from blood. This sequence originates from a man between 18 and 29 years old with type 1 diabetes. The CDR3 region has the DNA TGTGCCAGCAGCTTTAGTCCTGAAGCTTTCTTT. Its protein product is CASSFSPEAFF.